What follows is one T cell receptor beta chain and its context. Investigators prepared the TCR beta libraries by applying iRepertoire HTBI primers and Arm-PCR of CDR3 regions. Authors' analysis steps: Identification of gene segments yielded some 60 TRBV and about 15 TRBJ across samples. TCRdb re-analysed the multiplex PCR reads in MiXCR, keeping a single row per CDR3 protein. The V and J calls shown here were made by TCRdb, not taken from the authors' results. The sample yields around 400,000 distinct CDR3 sequences, less than 20% seen once. Germline loops: CDR1 MNHEY, CDR2 SMNVEV (reference sequence). With 8 bases removed from V and 5 bases from J, the gap between germline ends came to 19 bases. The CDR3 has 14 residues. The time point: newly diagnosed GD, antithyroid drugs for less than 3 months. The TCR library was prepared using RNA isolated from PBMCs. This sample was taken from a study of regulatory T cells in long-lasting Graves disease. Study context: Duration of antithyroid drug therapy among newly diagnosed Graves' patients was under 3 months.

The source material was peripheral blood mononuclear cells (PBMCs), sampled at new diagnosis, from a patient treated with antithyroid drugs. The sequence derives from a female donor with Graves disease. J is TRBJ2-7 and V is TRBV27; D is possibly TRBD1 (6 bases). The CDR3: CASGPRQAVHEQYF. The CDR3 coding sequence is TGTGCCAGCGGTCCACGACAGGCGGTCCACGAGCAGTACTTC.